A single sample is the source of the 21 T cell receptor beta chains below, sequenced in a study of cytomegalovirus exposure and HLA in healthy donors. PCR used 60 Vbeta primers and 13 Jbeta primers. The protocol was immunoSEQ multiplex PCR, while the TCRdb copy is restricted to in-frame clones and leaves out a portion. This table holds 150,000 to 200,000 clones, 75% to 80% found once. Sequencing was performed on PBMCs. These receptors were obtained from a woman aged 40-49 years in good health and CMV-seronegative.

The CDR3 nucleotides are TGTGCCACCGGAGGGACGGCCAGGCCCCAGCATTTT. Translation gives CATGGTARPQHF. This chain links TRBV2 with TRBJ1-5, with a tentative D call TRBD1 (5 bases). Trimming left V 10 bases short and J 9 bases short, with 16 bases between. This CDR3 comprises 12 residues. CDR1 is SNHLY and CDR2 is FYNNEI in the germline V gene.

This chain joins TRBV4-2 and TRBJ1-1; TRBD1 is a possible D gene (6 bases). Per germline, CDR1 LGHNA and CDR2 YNFKEQ. The germline V and J ends were trimmed by 1 base and 0 bases, with 9 bases remaining between them. The CDR3 is 15 amino acids. The CDR3 is CASSQAGQMNTEAFF. CDR3 bases: TGTGCCAGCAGCCAAGCTGGACAGATGAACACTGAAGCTTTCTTT.

V gene TRBV4-1 combines with J gene TRBJ2-2; weak D call: TRBD2 (7 bases). From germline, CDR1 is MGHRA and CDR2 YSYEKL. This CDR3 contains 17 residues. V was pared by 4 bases and J by 1 base, with 16 bases between. The CDR3 bases are TGCGCCAGCAGCCCCCTCGGCGGGGGCCGGAACACCGGGGAGCTGTTTTTT. This encodes CASSPLGGGRNTGELFF.

The rearrangement uses TRBV18 and TRBJ2-3; 10 nucleotides agree with TRBD2. The J segment lost 4 bases and the V segment lost 3 bases, leaving 4 bases of the junction unmatched. Germline CDR1 reads KGHSH; CDR2 reads LQKENI. CDR3 size: 15 residues. The CDR3 sequence: CASSPRTSGSDTQYF. DNA of the CDR3: TGTGCCAGCTCACCCCGGACTAGCGGATCAGATACGCAGTATTTT.

The chain recombines TRBV5-6 with TRBJ2-1; D is possibly TRBD1 (5 bases). Per the germline V gene, CDR1 is SGHDT and CDR2 is YYEEEE. The CDR3 spans 12 residues. Trimming removed 2 bases at V and 12 bases at J, with 12 bases between. As DNA, the CDR3 is TGTGCCAGCAGCTTACCAGGGATATGGCAGTTCTTC. This encodes CASSLPGIWQFF.

The chain joins TRBV7-2 to TRBJ2-1, with D possibly being TRBD1 (5 bases). This CDR3 has 12 amino acids. Germline values: CDR1 SGHTA, CDR2 FQGNSA. V lost 1 base, J lost 9 bases, and 7 bases lay in between. The CDR3 sequence is CASSLVQGEQFF. DNA of the CDR3: TGTGCCAGCAGCTTAGTTCAGGGTGAGCAGTTCTTC.

The rearrangement uses TRBV6-5 and TRBJ2-7; D gene unclear. The CDR3 consists of 15 residues. Germline CDR1 reads MNHEY; CDR2 reads SVGAGI. The V and J ends lost 2 bases and 2 bases respectively, with 13 bases between them. The DNA of the CDR3 is TGTGCCAGCAGTTACACACCGTTGGTTGCCTACGAGCAGTACTTC. Amino acids: CASSYTPLVAYEQYF.

The chain has TRBV5-1 and TRBJ2-5, with 9 bases that match TRBD1. CDR1 SGHRS and CDR2 YFSETQ come from the germline V gene. The CDR3 length is 16 residues. V was clipped by 1 base and J by 5 bases; unmatched bases: 9. The CDR3 DNA follows: TGCGCCAGCAGCTTGCCTGGGACAGGGAGCCTGGAGACCCAGTACTTC. Residues: CASSLPGTGSLETQYF.

This chain uses TRBV5-5 with TRBJ1-2; TRBD1 matches 9 bases. J lost 13 bases, V lost 4 bases, and 8 bases had no gene match. Germline CDR1 and CDR2: SGHKS and YYEKEE (reference sequence). The CDR3 has 12 amino acids. The chain's CDR3 is CASSPRDREATF. The CDR3 nucleotides are TGTGCCAGCAGCCCTCGGGACAGGGAGGCCACCTTC.

V gene TRBV11-2 combines with J gene TRBJ2-7; possibly TRBD1 for D (6 bases). This CDR3 contains 15 residues. Trimming pared 1 base from V and 5 bases from J, leaving 15 bases between. CDR1 is SGHAT, CDR2 FQNNGV, per germline. DNA of the CDR3: TGTGCCAGCAGCTTAGTTATGGGGGCCTTCGACGAGCAGTACTTC. Amino acids: CASSLVMGAFDEQYF.

The J gene is TRBJ1-6, the V gene TRBV15; D remains unclear. The V gene's germline CDR1 is LNHNV and CDR2 YYDKDF (reference sequence). V lost 0 bases and J lost 6, with 3 bases in between. CDR3 length: 13 amino acids. The DNA for the CDR3 is TGTGCCACCAGCAGAGAACTTAATTCACCCCTCCACTTT. This gives the protein CATSRELNSPLHF.

The V and J genes are TRBV5-1 and TRBJ1-1; possibly TRBD1 for D (5 bases). The CDR3 spans 13 residues. Germline V gene sequence: CDR1 SGHRS, CDR2 YFSETQ. Trimming stripped 6 bases from V and 4 bases from J, with 13 bases between. The DNA of the CDR3 is TGCGCCAGCAATCTGGGGGGGGGCACTGAAGCTTTCTTT. Protein product: CASNLGGGTEAFF.

The chain employs TRBV6-1 and TRBJ2-3; TRBD1 aligns across 8 bases. The CDR3 spans 14 residues. CDR1 is MNHNS and CDR2 is SASEGT in the germline V gene. After removal of 5 bases from V and 5 bases from J, the junction contained 6 bases not matched to a gene. The CDR3 sequence is CASSWTGTGDTQYF. The DNA of the CDR3 is TGTGCCAGCAGTTGGACAGGGACGGGAGATACGCAGTATTTT.

This chain uses TRBV27 with TRBJ2-7, with D unclear. Deletions cut 6 bases from V and 7 bases from J, with 13 bases between. Germline V CDR1 and CDR2: MNHEY, SMNVEV (reference sequence). This CDR3 has 12 amino acids. The CDR3 sequence is CASRGIGWEQYF. The CDR3 DNA follows: TGTGCCAGCAGGGGCATCGGCTGGGAGCAGTACTTC.

This clone appeared once. The chain carries TRBV28 and TRBJ1-2, with D maybe TRBD1 (5 bases). Trimming took off 5 bases at V and 1 base at J, with 8 bases between the two ends. The CDR3 spans 13 residues. Germline CDR1 and CDR2: MDHEN and SYDVKM. The CDR3 DNA is TGTGCCAGCAGTGCGACAGTTAACTATGGCTACACCTTC. It codes for CASSATVNYGYTF.

This chain connects TRBV29-1 to TRBJ2-2; no firm D call. The CDR3 covers 13 residues. V lost 5 bases and J lost 4, with 11 bases in between. Germline assignment: CDR1 SQVTM and CDR2 ANQGSEA. CDR3: CSVSEVLTGELFF. CDR3 in DNA: TGCAGCGTTAGTGAGGTTCTCACCGGGGAGCTGTTTTTT.

V and J are TRBV13 and TRBJ2-5; TRBD1 matches 8 bases. Near its end, the DNA agrees better with TRBJ2-7, so the J call may be wrong. Germline V gene data show CDR1 as PRHDT and CDR2 as FYEKMQ (reference sequence). The CDR3 totals 14 residues. The CDR3 nucleotides read TGTGCCAGCAGCTTACGGGGACAGGAACTCGAGCAGTACTTC. Translation gives CASSLRGQELEQYF.

The DNA for the CDR3 is TGTGCCAGCAGCTTTACAGGGGACACTGAAGCTTTCTTT. This sequence encodes CASSFTGDTEAFF. The J gene is TRBJ1-1, the V gene TRBV7-9; 7 bases line up with TRBD1. Germline V gene sequence: CDR1 SEHNR, CDR2 FQNEAQ (reference sequence). J lost 3 bases, V lost 3 bases, and 1 base had no gene match. The CDR3 is made up of 13 amino acids.

The rearrangement links TRBV29-1 to TRBJ2-3, with 7 positions matching TRBD1. The V and J ends lost 6 bases and 2 bases, in that order; junction bases with no gene match: 5. This CDR3 has 13 residues. Germline values: CDR1 SQVTM, CDR2 ANQGSEA. CDR3 DNA: TGCAGCGTCCGGACAGGCATCACAGATACGCAGTATTTT. Translation: CSVRTGITDTQYF.

The chain recombines TRBV10-3 with TRBJ2-5, with 12 bases fitting TRBD1. Germline CDR1 reads ENHRY; CDR2 reads SYGVKD. J was trimmed by 0 bases and V by 1 base; bases with no gene match: 6. The CDR3 spans 18 residues. This chain's CDR3 is CAISEFKGDRGHQETQYF. The CDR3 DNA follows: TGTGCCATCAGTGAGTTTAAAGGGGACAGGGGGCACCAAGAGACCCAGTACTTC.

The J gene is TRBJ1-4, the V gene TRBV7-9; TRBD1 aligns across 8 bases. Germline CDR1 and CDR2: SEHNR and FQNEAQ (reference sequence). The V segment lost 5 bases and the J segment 7 bases; nucleotides outside the gene matches: 9. This CDR3 is 15 amino acids long. CDR3 nucleotides: TGTGCCAGCAGCCCCCCAGGACAGGGTCGTGAAAAACTGTTTTTT. Amino acids: CASSPPGQGREKLFF.